The 29 T cell receptor beta chains listed next were all sequenced from one sample in a study of identical twins (dated by TCRdb to 2016 to 2017). Receptors were amplified or captured by 5' RACE. Sequenced on an Illumina HiSeq 2000. TCRdb trimmed public reads at Q25 via fastp, called clones via MiXCR and kept in-frame beta chains. Each CDR3 protein gets just one entry, which takes the most common genes and DNA from the rows behind it. This sample lists 600,000 to 850,000 distinct CDR3 sequences; over 15% were detected once. The top ten clones comprise roughly 14% of the sample. This same sample was also part of a study on T cells expressing NK-cell markers.

The material sequenced was PBMCs. Receptors were obtained from a young woman in good health.

The chain recombines TRBV2 with TRBJ1-1; no reliable D call. V gave up 10 bases and J gave up 1 base, with 10 bases separating them. The length of the CDR3 is 12 residues. From germline, CDR1 is SNHLY and CDR2 FYNNEI. CDR3 nucleotide sequence: TGTGCCATCCTCCAGCGGAACACTGAAGCTTTCTTT. Its protein product is CAILQRNTEAFF.

This clonotype has just a few counts. V is TRBV3-1 and J is TRBJ1-4; D is uncertain. Germline loops: CDR1 LGHDT, CDR2 YNNKEL (reference sequence). The CDR3 runs 12 residues. The V end lost 4 bases, the J end lost 7 bases, and 7 bases lay between the germline ends. CDR3 nucleotides: TGTGCCAGCAGCCCTGACCGTGAAAAACTGTTTTTT. Amino acid sequence: CASSPDREKLFF.

The chain recombines TRBV20-1 with TRBJ2-1; the match to TRBD2 covers 12 bases. This CDR3 is 16 amino acids long. The junction had 14 bases not matched to a gene; V was cut back by 4 bases and J by 10 bases. Germline values: CDR1 DFQATT, CDR2 SNEGSKA (reference sequence). In nucleotides, the CDR3 is TGCAGTGCTATTGGGACGACTAGCGGGGGAGTCTGGGAGCAGTTCTTC. Protein product: CSAIGTTSGGVWEQFF.

This clonotype has just a few counts. The genes are TRBV9 and TRBJ2-5; D remains ambiguous. This CDR3 is built from 14 residues. Trimming pared 2 bases from V and 2 bases from J, leaving 10 bases between. Germline V lookup: CDR1 SGDLS, CDR2 YYNGEE. CDR3 DNA: TGTGCCAGCAGCGTTTTAGGGCAGCAAGAGACCCAGTACTTC. Translation: CASSVLGQQETQYF.

This clonotype was seen only a few times. The gene calls are TRBV6-2 or TRBV6-3 and TRBJ2-7, with 7 bases aligning to TRBD2. The CDR3 is 13 residues long. V trimming: 6 bases; J trimming: 3 bases; junction bases outside the gene matches: 5. In germline, CDR1 is MNHEY, CDR2 SVGEGT. In DNA, the CDR3 is TGTGCCAGCAGCATAGCGGGCCTCTACGAGCAGTACTTC. Translating it yields CASSIAGLYEQYF.

V gene TRBV29-1 combines with J gene TRBJ2-1, with D tentatively TRBD2 (5 bases). This CDR3 has 11 amino acids. The germline gives CDR1 SQVTM, CDR2 ANQGSEA. The CDR3 coding sequence is TGCAGTTACGGGATCGGCAATGAGCAGTTCTTC. Its translation: CSYGIGNEQFF.

The rearrangement joins TRBV12-3 or TRBV12-4 to TRBJ1-6; D may be TRBD1 (5 bases). V dropped 4 bases and J dropped 2 bases, with 9 bases sitting between them. The CDR3 sequence is 15 residues long. The CDR3 protein is CASSSGLTYNSPLHF. In DNA, the CDR3 is TGTGCCAGCAGTTCGGGGCTAACCTATAATTCACCCCTCCACTTT.

V is TRBV9 and J is TRBJ2-5; 10 nucleotides match TRBD1. V dropped 3 bases and J dropped 4; count of bases not matched to a gene: 6. Germline V gene sequence: CDR1 SGDLS, CDR2 YYNGEE. This CDR3 region has 15 residues. The DNA of the CDR3 is TGTGCCAGCAGCGCCTTGGGACAGGGGAGAGAGACCCAGTACTTC. Translation: CASSALGQGRETQYF.

The J gene is TRBJ2-7, the V gene TRBV4-3, with 7 bases matching TRBD2. The germline CDR1 and CDR2 sequences are LGHNA and YSLEER. This CDR3 has 11 amino acids. Trimming removed 8 bases from V and 6 bases from J; junction bases left unmatched: 4. CDR3 nucleotides: TGCGCCAGCGGGTGGGGGGGCGAGCAGTACTTC. Protein product: CASGWGGEQYF.

This clonotype was detected a few times. The chain has TRBV20-1 and TRBJ2-3; tentatively, D is TRBD2 (7 bases). Trimming left V 1 base short and J 1 base short, with 18 bases between. CDR1 DFQATT and CDR2 SNEGSKA come from the germline V gene (reference sequence). The CDR3 has 17 residues. The CDR3 DNA is TGCAGTGCTAGAGCCCCTGGGGGGGGCGGTGGCACAGATACGCAGTATTTT. As protein: CSARAPGGGGGTDTQYF.

V gene TRBV7-6 combines with J gene TRBJ2-2, with 7 bases aligning to TRBD1. V was pared by 0 bases and J by 6 bases, with 7 bases of the junction left unmatched. The germline CDR1 and CDR2 sequences are SGHVS and FNYEAQ. The CDR3 consists of 16 residues. This CDR3 is CASSLALAGGSGELFF. CDR3 nucleotide sequence: TGTGCCAGCAGCTTAGCTCTGGCAGGGGGTTCCGGGGAGCTGTTTTTT.

The chain is built from TRBV12-3 or TRBV12-4 and TRBJ2-1, with TRBD2 matching 10 bases. The CDR3 is made up of 18 amino acids. J was trimmed by 5 bases and V by 5 bases; bases with no gene match: 15. The CDR3 protein is CASSVLGYSGRFNNEQFF. CDR3 nucleotide sequence: TGTGCCAGCAGTGTCTTGGGTTATAGCGGGAGGTTCAACAATGAGCAGTTCTTC.

This clonotype occurred a few times. The chain employs TRBV5-1 and TRBJ2-1; no firm D call. Trimming removed 0 bases at V and 13 bases at J, with 8 bases between. The CDR3 totals 11 residues. Germline CDR1 is SGHRS and CDR2 is YFSETQ. CDR3 sequence: CASSLEQLQFF. DNA of the CDR3: TGCGCCAGCAGCTTGGAACAGCTCCAGTTCTTC.

The V gene is TRBV4-3, the J gene TRBJ2-5, with 8 bases identical to TRBD2. In germline, CDR1 is LGHNA, CDR2 YSLEER. The CDR3 consists of 16 residues. Trimming removed 0 bases from V and 5 bases from J; junction bases left unmatched: 8. CDR3 region: CASSQEWRGALETQYF. The DNA of the CDR3 is TGCGCCAGCAGCCAAGAATGGCGGGGGGCGTTGGAGACCCAGTACTTC.

V gene TRBV2 combines with J gene TRBJ2-7; D is ambiguous. V lost 7 bases to trimming and J lost 7 bases, with 11 bases between them. The CDR3 runs 11 residues. Germline-derived CDR1 and CDR2 are SNHLY and FYNNEI. Here the CDR3 DNA reads TGTGCCAGCAATGATGGGATAGAGCAGTACTTC. This codes for CASNDGIEQYF.

The chain uses TRBV2 and TRBJ2-2, with 10 bases identical to TRBD1. Trimming at V came to 3 bases and at J to 9 bases, leaving 7 bases not matched to a gene. In germline, CDR1 is SNHLY, CDR2 FYNNEI. CDR3 length: 15 residues. The CDR3 sequence is CASSDHGTGEWELFF. The CDR3 coding sequence is TGTGCCAGCAGTGATCACGGGACAGGGGAATGGGAGCTGTTTTTT.

The J gene is TRBJ2-7, the V gene TRBV9; D may be TRBD2 (6 bases). Per germline, CDR1 SGDLS and CDR2 YYNGEE. The CDR3 is 14 residues long. The V and J ends lost 3 bases and 6 bases respectively, with 16 bases between them. The CDR3 nucleotides are TGTGCCAGCAGCGCCACTAGCTGGGTCGGCGAGCAGTACTTC. Its protein is CASSATSWVGEQYF.

This clonotype has more than one count but fewer than ten. The rearrangement links TRBV6-5 to TRBJ2-3, with TRBD2 matching 9 bases. Losses at the gene ends were 2 bases for V and 3 bases for J; bases not matched to a gene: 3. Per germline, CDR1 MNHEY and CDR2 SVGAGI. This CDR3 has 15 residues. As DNA, the CDR3 is TGTGCCAGCAGTTACGAGACTAGCGGAACAGATACGCAGTATTTT. This sequence encodes CASSYETSGTDTQYF.

This clonotype was counted between two and nine times. Written as DNA, the CDR3 is TGTGCCAGCAGCTTAATGACCTCCCCCTACAATGAGCAGTTCTTC. This sequence encodes CASSLMTSPYNEQFF. The chain is built from TRBV7-2 and TRBJ2-1; D gene unclear. Deletions cut 2 bases from V and 2 bases from J, with 10 bases between. Germline V gene lookup returns CDR1 SGHTA and CDR2 FQGNSA. The CDR3 extends over 15 amino acids.

This clonotype has just a few counts. The rearrangement uses TRBV29-1 and TRBJ2-7; D gene unclear. Germline V gives CDR1 SQVTM, CDR2 ANQGSEA. V dropped 4 bases and J dropped 2 bases, with 9 bases sitting between them. The CDR3 spans 12 residues. The CDR3 protein is CSVVHGAYEQYF. The CDR3 DNA is TGCAGCGTTGTTCACGGAGCCTACGAGCAGTACTTC.

This clonotype was seen more than once but under ten times. This chain connects TRBV6-5 to TRBJ1-1; 7 bases agree with TRBD1. Germline V lookup: CDR1 MNHEY, CDR2 SVGAGI. The CDR3 is 13 residues long. J gave up 6 bases and V 1 base, and 2 bases lay outside the gene matches. The CDR3 reads CASSYLQGAEAFF. As DNA, the CDR3 is TGTGCCAGCAGTTACTTGCAGGGGGCTGAAGCTTTCTTT.

This sequence joins TRBV16 and TRBJ2-7; tentatively, D is TRBD1 or TRBD2 (5 bases each). V lost 5 bases to trimming and J lost 0 bases, with 14 bases between them. Germline CDR1 is KGHSY and CDR2 is FQNENV. CDR3 length equals 15 residues. Here the CDR3 reads CASSAAGTDSYEQYF. The CDR3 bases are TGTGCCAGCAGCGCTGCCGGGACGGACTCCTACGAGCAGTACTTC.

This clonotype was seen more than once but under ten times. The chain has TRBV9 and TRBJ2-2; 9 bases are shared with TRBD1. V lost 4 bases to trimming and J lost 1 base; unmatched junction nucleotides: 5. The CDR3 consists of 16 residues. CDR1 and CDR2 from the germline V gene are SGDLS and YYNGEE. CDR3 region: CASSNRGLLNTGELFF. Written as DNA, the CDR3 is TGTGCCAGCAGCAACAGGGGGCTTCTGAACACCGGGGAGCTGTTTTTT.

This clonotype was counted a few times. The chain has TRBV7-9 and TRBJ2-5; D not certain. Germline loops: CDR1 SEHNR, CDR2 FQNEAQ (reference sequence). V was trimmed by 5 bases and J by 4 bases, leaving 14 bases between them. CDR3 length: 14 residues. CDR3 nucleotide sequence: TGTGCCAGCAGCACGGGCTTTGTCGGAGAGACCCAGTACTTC. It specifies CASSTGFVGETQYF.

This chain connects TRBV7-9 to TRBJ1-1; tentatively, D is TRBD1 (5 bases). The CDR3 covers 17 residues. Deletions cut 5 bases from V and 1 base from J, with 20 bases between. CDR1 and CDR2 from the germline V gene are SEHNR and FQNEAQ (reference sequence). CDR3 sequence reads: CASSPKPGGGRNTEAFF. As DNA, the CDR3 is TGTGCCAGCAGCCCCAAGCCGGGGGGTGGACGGAACACTGAAGCTTTCTTT.

This clonotype was seen only a few times. The V gene is TRBV5-1, the J gene TRBJ2-1, with D maybe TRBD1 (6 bases). Germline loops: CDR1 SGHRS, CDR2 YFSETQ. The V and J ends lost 4 bases and 3 bases respectively, with 14 bases between them. This CDR3 region has 15 residues. In DNA, the CDR3 is TGCGCCAGCAGCACAATCCCGGACAGCTACAATGAGCAGTTCTTC. Translating gives CASSTIPDSYNEQFF.

V is TRBV9 and J is TRBJ2-7, with unresolved D. Per germline, CDR1 SGDLS and CDR2 YYNGEE. V was pared by 0 bases and J by 7 bases, with 17 bases between. The CDR3 has 15 amino acids. The CDR3 sequence is CASSVEPARPEEQYF. DNA for the CDR3: TGTGCCAGCAGCGTAGAGCCAGCGCGTCCGGAAGAGCAGTACTTC.

This clonotype was seen only a few times. Here the CDR3 reads CSARDHYYLYEQYF. The CDR3 DNA sequence: TGCAGTGCTAGAGATCATTACTATCTCTACGAGCAGTACTTC. The chain links TRBV20-1 to TRBJ2-7; D remains ambiguous. This CDR3 contains 14 residues. V lost 0 bases and J 3 bases, leaving 12 bases between the germline ends. The germline V gene encodes CDR1 DFQATT and CDR2 SNEGSKA (reference sequence).

This clonotype was counted between two and nine times. The gene calls are TRBV7-9 and TRBJ2-7; 9 nucleotides agree with TRBD2. The V gene end was trimmed by 8 bases and the J gene end by 2 bases; junction bases not matched to a gene: 10. This CDR3 region has 15 residues. Germline V gene data show CDR1 as SEHNR and CDR2 as FQNEAQ (reference sequence). In DNA form, the CDR3 reads TGTGCCAGCCAAACTGAGCGGGGGGAGACCTACGAGCAGTACTTC. Translation gives CASQTERGETYEQYF.